This is a list of T cell receptor beta chains from one sample in a study of blood T cell repertoires in COVID-19. Measured with immunoSEQ multiplex PCR; TCRdb has only the in-frame clones, and not every one. This sample has about 300,000 clones, with about 84% found just once. The sequencing sample was made of peripheral blood. These receptors all come from a woman in her 50s with acute or convalescent COVID-19. CDR3s include the opening cysteine and the closing phenylalanine or tryptophan. The size entry is marked missing in some rows and otherwise reads once, few, many or a size class.

>-|TRBV2
CASSEETVRVNEQFF
>-|TRBV28
CASSLWAGVGETQYF
>-|TRBV27
CASLTRAGRNYEQYF
>-|TRBV18
CASSPTSGYEQYF
>few|TRBV28
CASSSPGRVTEAFF
>few|TRBV9
CASSVATGQAKSYTF
>few|TRBV28
CASRLGREVVAGELFF
>-|TRBV18
CASSPPAGAGNTIYF
>-|TRBV4-3
CASSRNTGTGELFF
>once|TRBV6-5
CASSYSGQINQPQHF
>-|TRBV19
CASSPAGDNEQYF
>-|TRBV6-5
CASRRPQTGKLFF
>-|TRBV2
CASSVWREGILWQFF
>-|TRBV14
CASSQGQGPYYEQYF
>-|TRBV7-8
CASSLWTGYNEQFF
>-|TRBV2
CASTGQGFQPQHF
>-|TRBV13
CASSLEPTGAPQHF
>-|TRBV18
CASSPGTSYEQYF
>-|TRBV11-2
CASSLDRGQGSTYEQYF
>-|TRBV24-1
CATQTVVGGYTF
>-|TRBV30
CAWKRGPQETQYF
>-|TRBV7-2
CASSLVVSGQETQYF
>-|TRBV24-1
CATSSPRQGTETQYF
>-|TRBV29-1
CSVERQGAHGYTF
>-|TRBV5-6
CASSLFLAKNIQYF
>-|TRBV7-2
CASSSRGSSTEAFF
>-|TRBV6-1
CASSELQAGELFF
>once|TRBV5-5
CASSLAGQGAYEQYF
>-|TRBV7-3
CASSKWAVGGLAGVTGELFF
>-|TRBV5-1
CASSSPGSTDTQYF
>-|TRBV9
CASSVAQGRAGNTIYF
>-|TRBV9
CASSVGRGHEKLFF
>few|TRBV5-1
CASSSTSGSEDTQYF
>once|TRBV24-1
CATSDPGVSGELFF
>-|TRBV5-1
CASSIGQPNTEAFF
>-|TRBV7-2
CASSLYRGRLDQPQHF
>once|TRBV28
CASSPGQDFETQYF
>-|TRBV20-1
CSASDRVSNEKLFF
>-|TRBV29-1
CSGRQGKAEAFF
>-|TRBV19
CASSIPFALRDSQSNQPQHF
>-|TRBV7-9
CASSPQGRKNTEAFF
>-|TRBV30
CACTGDDNQPQHF
>-|TRBV7-3
CASTSPGTGINEQFF
>-|TRBV3-1/TRBV3-2
CASSQDGGTGELFF
>few|TRBV5-5
CASSSRYLSGNTIYF
>few|TRBV28
CASNYRDWTGELFF
>-|TRBV29-1
CSVPRTGQETQYF
>-|TRBV6-5
CASSLGTGSSNEQFF
>once|TRBV5-1
CASTRAAEGYDGYTF
>-|TRBV6-4
CASSDSVLWGVPYEQYF